This TCR beta chain was recovered during a study of blood T cell repertoires in COVID-19. Across the study: Whether acute or convalescent, the COVID-19 samples came from the United States, Italy and Spain. From T cells, B-cell-depleted T cells, or PBMCs came the material, which was cDNA or gDNA.

Germline V CDR1 and CDR2: MNHNS, SASEGT. This CDR3 comprises 16 residues. The J segment lost 5 bases and the V segment lost 3 bases, leaving 7 bases of the junction unmatched. As handled by the study authors: Researchers report that nucleated cell counts were estimated from reference gene primer amplification. Assay used: immunoSEQ multiplex PCR; TCRdb lists only in-frame clones, some missing. V and J calls plus clone size are reproduced from that table; the DNA served to infer D and trimming. The sample holds over 130,000 clones; 70% to 90% are singletons and the top ten take 9.5% to 11%. The chain uses TRBV6-1 and TRBJ2-5; 12 bases line up with TRBD1. The receptor's source is an elderly woman with acute or convalescent COVID-19. The sample consisted of peripheral blood. In nucleotides, the CDR3 is TGTGCCAGCAGTGAGACCGGGACAGGGGGCTTTGAGACCCAGTACTTC. Its protein product is CASSETGTGGFETQYF.